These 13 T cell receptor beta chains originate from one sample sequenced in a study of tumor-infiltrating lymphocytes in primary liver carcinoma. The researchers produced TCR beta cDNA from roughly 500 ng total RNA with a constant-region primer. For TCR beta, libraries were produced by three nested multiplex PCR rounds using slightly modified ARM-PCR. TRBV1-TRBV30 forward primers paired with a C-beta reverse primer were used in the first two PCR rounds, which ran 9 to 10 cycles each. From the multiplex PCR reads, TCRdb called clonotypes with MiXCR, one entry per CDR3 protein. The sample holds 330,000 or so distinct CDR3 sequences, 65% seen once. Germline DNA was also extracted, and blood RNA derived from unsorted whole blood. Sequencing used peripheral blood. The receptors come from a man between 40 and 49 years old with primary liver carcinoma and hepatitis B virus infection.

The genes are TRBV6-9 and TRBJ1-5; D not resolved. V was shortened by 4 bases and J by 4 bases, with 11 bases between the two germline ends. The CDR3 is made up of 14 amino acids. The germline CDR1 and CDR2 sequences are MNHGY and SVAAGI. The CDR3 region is CASSSDGRNQPQHF. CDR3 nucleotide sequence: TGTGCCAGCAGTTCCGACGGGCGTAATCAGCCCCAGCATTTT.

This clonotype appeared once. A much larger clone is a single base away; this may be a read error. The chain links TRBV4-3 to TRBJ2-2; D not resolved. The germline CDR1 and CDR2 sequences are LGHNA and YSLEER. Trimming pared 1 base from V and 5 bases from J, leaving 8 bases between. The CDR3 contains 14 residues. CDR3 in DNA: TGCGCCAGCAGCCAAGGTCGAGTTACCGGGGAGCTGTTTTTT. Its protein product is CASSQGRVTGELFF.

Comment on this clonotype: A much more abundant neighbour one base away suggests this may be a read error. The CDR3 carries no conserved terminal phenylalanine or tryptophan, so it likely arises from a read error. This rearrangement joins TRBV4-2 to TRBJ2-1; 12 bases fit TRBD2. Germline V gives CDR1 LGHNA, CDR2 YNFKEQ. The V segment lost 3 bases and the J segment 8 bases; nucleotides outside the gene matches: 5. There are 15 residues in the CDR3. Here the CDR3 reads CASSQSSGRADEQFL. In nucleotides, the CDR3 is TGTGCCAGCAGCCAGTCTAGCGGGAGGGCCGATGAGCAGTTCCTC.

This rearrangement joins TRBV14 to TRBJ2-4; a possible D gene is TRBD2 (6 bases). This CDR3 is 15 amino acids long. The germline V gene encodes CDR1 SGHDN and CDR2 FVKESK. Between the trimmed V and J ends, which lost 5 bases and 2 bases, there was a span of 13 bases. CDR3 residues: CASSAGYGSKNIQYF. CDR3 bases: TGTGCCAGCAGCGCGGGGTATGGGTCCAAAAACATTCAGTACTTC.

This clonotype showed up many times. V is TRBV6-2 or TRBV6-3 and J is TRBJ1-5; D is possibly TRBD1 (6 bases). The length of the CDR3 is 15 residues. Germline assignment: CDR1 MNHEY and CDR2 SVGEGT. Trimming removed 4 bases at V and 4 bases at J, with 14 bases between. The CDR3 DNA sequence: TGTGCCAGCAGTTCTCTCAACAGGGAAAATCAGCCCCAGCATTTT. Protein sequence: CASSSLNRENQPQHF.

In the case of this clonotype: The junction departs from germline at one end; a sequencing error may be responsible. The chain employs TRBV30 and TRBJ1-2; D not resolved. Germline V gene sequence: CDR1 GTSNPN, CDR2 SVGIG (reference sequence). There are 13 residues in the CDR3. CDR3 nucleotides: TGTGCATGGAGGACCCCATGGACCGATGGCTACACCTTC. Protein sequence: CAWRTPWTDGYTF.

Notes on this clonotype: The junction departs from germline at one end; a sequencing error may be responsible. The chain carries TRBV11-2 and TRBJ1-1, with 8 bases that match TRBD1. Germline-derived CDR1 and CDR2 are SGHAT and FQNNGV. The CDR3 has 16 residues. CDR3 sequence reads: CASSLAYRGTGIESLF. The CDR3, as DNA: TGTGCCAGCAGCTTAGCCTACAGGGGGACGGGAATTGAATCTTTATTT.

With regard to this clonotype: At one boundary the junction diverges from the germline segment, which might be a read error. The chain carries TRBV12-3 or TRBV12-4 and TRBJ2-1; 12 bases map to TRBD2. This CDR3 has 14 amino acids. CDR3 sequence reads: CVSRTSGGYNVQFF. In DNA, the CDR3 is TGTGTCAGCAGAACTAGCGGGGGGTACAATGTGCAGTTCTTC.

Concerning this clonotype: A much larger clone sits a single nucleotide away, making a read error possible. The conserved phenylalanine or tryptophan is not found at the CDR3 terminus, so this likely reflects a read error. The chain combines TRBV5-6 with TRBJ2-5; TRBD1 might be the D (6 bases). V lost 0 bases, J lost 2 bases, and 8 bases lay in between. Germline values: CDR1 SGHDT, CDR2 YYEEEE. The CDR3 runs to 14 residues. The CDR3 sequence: CASSLVDRQETQYL. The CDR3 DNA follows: TGTGCCAGCAGCTTGGTGGACAGACAAGAGACCCAGTACTTG.

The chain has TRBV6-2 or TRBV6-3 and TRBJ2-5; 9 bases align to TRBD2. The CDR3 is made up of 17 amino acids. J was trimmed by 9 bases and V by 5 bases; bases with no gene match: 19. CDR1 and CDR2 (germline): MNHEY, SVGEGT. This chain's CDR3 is CASSPRLAVGPWVSQYF. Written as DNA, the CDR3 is TGTGCCAGCAGTCCAAGACTAGCGGTCGGACCTTGGGTGTCCCAGTACTTC.

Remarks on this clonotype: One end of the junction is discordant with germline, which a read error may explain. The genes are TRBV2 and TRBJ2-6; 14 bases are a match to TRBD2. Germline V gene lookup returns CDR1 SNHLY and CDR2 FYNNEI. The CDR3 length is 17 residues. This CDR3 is CVSSMTSGRAGANVPTF. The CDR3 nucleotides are TGTGTCAGCAGTATGACTAGCGGGAGGGCTGGGGCCAACGTCCCGACTTTC.

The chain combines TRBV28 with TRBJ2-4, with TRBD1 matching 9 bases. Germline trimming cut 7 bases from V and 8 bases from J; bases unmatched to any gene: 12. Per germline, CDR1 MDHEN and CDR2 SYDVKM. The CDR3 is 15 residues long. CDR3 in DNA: TGTGCCAGCACCCCCCACAGGGGGCGAAGTGACATTCAGTACTTC. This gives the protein CASTPHRGRSDIQYF.

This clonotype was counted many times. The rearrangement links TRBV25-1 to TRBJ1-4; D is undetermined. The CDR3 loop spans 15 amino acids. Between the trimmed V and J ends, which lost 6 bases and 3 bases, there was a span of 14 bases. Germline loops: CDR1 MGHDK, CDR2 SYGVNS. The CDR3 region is CASRLHGSANEKLFF. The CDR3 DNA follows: TGTGCCAGCAGATTACATGGGTCGGCTAATGAAAAACTGTTTTTT.